The 21 T cell receptor beta chains given below trace back to one sample, sequenced in a study of shared clonotypes between healthy human individuals. Assay: immunoSEQ multiplex PCR; the TCRdb copy retains only in-frame clones and omits some. The data hold over 2 million clones, with 85% to 95% observed a single time. Sequenced input: naive CD4+ T cells from PBMCs. Subset here: CD45RA+ positively selected. The receptors here all came from a young man in good health. Some clones in this sample may be carry-over from other donors' samples.

V and J are TRBV27 and TRBJ1-6; D is undetermined. Deletions cut 5 bases from V and 7 bases from J, with 18 bases between. Germline CDR1 and CDR2: MNHEY and SMNVEV (reference sequence). This CDR3 has 16 amino acids. The CDR3: CASSPRAGVKNSPLHF. The CDR3 DNA is TGTGCCAGCAGTCCCCGGGCCGGAGTGAAGAATTCACCCCTCCACTTT.

The chain joins TRBV10-3 to TRBJ1-1; 9 bases are a match to TRBD1. The CDR3 extends over 14 amino acids. J gave up 4 bases and V 4 bases, and 4 bases lay outside the gene matches. Per the germline V gene, CDR1 is ENHRY and CDR2 is SYGVKD. CDR3: CAISGTGVATEAFF. CDR3 DNA: TGTGCCATCAGTGGGACAGGGGTCGCCACTGAAGCTTTCTTT.

The gene calls are TRBV28 and TRBJ1-4; TRBD1 might be the D (6 bases). Germline V CDR1 and CDR2: MDHEN, SYDVKM. This CDR3 is 13 amino acids long. Deletions cut 8 bases from V and 5 bases from J, with 12 bases between. The CDR3 reads CASLMGTNEKLFF. As DNA, the CDR3 is TGTGCCAGCCTAATGGGGACAAATGAAAAACTGTTTTTT.

This clone was recorded a few times. This chain links TRBV2 with TRBJ1-2; D is possibly TRBD1 (5 bases). The CDR3 spans 14 residues. Per germline, CDR1 SNHLY and CDR2 FYNNEI. V dropped 6 bases and J dropped 5 bases, with 16 bases sitting between them. CDR3 sequence reads: CASRHEAWGYGYTF. Here the CDR3 DNA reads TGTGCCAGCAGACACGAGGCTTGGGGGTATGGCTACACCTTC. Based on the CDR3 plus reference TRBV2 and TRBJ1-2, the full variable domain is EPEVTQTPSHQVTQMGQEVILRCVPISNHLYFYWYRQILGQKVEFLVSFYNNEISEKSEIFDDQFSVERPDGSNFTLKIRSTKLEDSAMYFCASRHEAWGYGYTFGSGTRLTVV.

The genes are TRBV27 and TRBJ2-1, with D perhaps TRBD1 (6 bases). This CDR3 has 15 residues. Germline lookup yields CDR1 MNHEY and CDR2 SMNVEV (reference sequence). Deletions cut 6 bases from V and 7 bases from J, with 19 bases between. CDR3 loop: CASSSIVLGGNEQFF. The CDR3 nucleotides are TGTGCCAGCAGCTCAATCGTCCTAGGGGGTAATGAGCAGTTCTTC.

This rearrangement joins TRBV18 to TRBJ2-7; D tentatively fits TRBD1 or TRBD2 (6 bases each). Germline V gene sequence: CDR1 KGHSH, CDR2 LQKENI. The V end lost 6 bases, the J end lost 1 base, and 16 bases lay between the germline ends. CDR3 length: 15 amino acids. CDR3 DNA sequence: TGTGCCAGCTCCGCGGGACAAGTCAATTCCTACGAGCAGTACTTC. It translates to CASSAGQVNSYEQYF.

The chain links TRBV9 to TRBJ1-2, with D tentatively TRBD1 (6 bases). The CDR3 loop spans 13 amino acids. V lost 3 bases and J lost 4, with 10 bases in between. Germline V gene sequence: CDR1 SGDLS, CDR2 YYNGEE. In nucleotides, the CDR3 is TGTGCCAGCAGCGGGGGACATCTCTATGGCTACACCTTC. Translating it yields CASSGGHLYGYTF.

This chain links TRBV5-1 with TRBJ2-7, with D possibly being TRBD1 or TRBD2 (5 bases each). The CDR3 loop spans 15 amino acids. The germline gives CDR1 SGHRS, CDR2 YFSETQ. V was pared by 0 bases and J by 5 bases, with 15 bases between. This CDR3 reads CASSLGGPPGHEQYF. CDR3 in DNA: TGCGCCAGCAGCTTGGGGGGACCCCCGGGACACGAGCAGTACTTC.

The V gene is TRBV2, the J gene TRBJ2-1, with TRBD1 as a possible D gene (6 bases). The germline CDR1 and CDR2 sequences are SNHLY and FYNNEI. There are 15 residues in the CDR3. V was cut by 5 bases and J by 6 bases, with 17 bases left in between. The CDR3 coding sequence is TGTGCCAGCAGTCGCCGACAGGCCTCAGGCAATGAGCAGTTCTTC. It encodes CASSRRQASGNEQFF.

This clone appeared a few times. The chain couples TRBV6-1 to TRBJ1-2; possible D gene TRBD1, 5 bases. This CDR3 is built from 12 residues. In germline, CDR1 is MNHNS, CDR2 SASEGT. Trimming stripped 3 bases from V and 8 bases from J, with 10 bases between. The CDR3 loop reads CASSEGLRGYTF. The CDR3 region has the DNA TGTGCCAGCAGTGAGGGACTGCGCGGCTACACCTTC.

The V and J genes are TRBV28 and TRBJ1-2; D call uncertain. The length of the CDR3 is 14 residues. V was shortened by 3 bases and J by 1 base, with 9 bases between the two germline ends. The germline CDR1 and CDR2 sequences are MDHEN and SYDVKM. The CDR3 sequence: CASSLIQDNYGYTF. CDR3 DNA: TGTGCCAGCAGTTTGATTCAGGATAACTATGGCTACACCTTC.

V usage is TRBV5-8 and J usage is TRBJ2-5; TRBD2 is a possible D gene (5 bases). Germline CDR1 and CDR2: SGHTS and YDEGEE. V was shortened by 4 bases and J by 2 bases, with 12 bases between the two germline ends. There are 14 residues in the CDR3. The CDR3 protein is CASSRPGIQETQYF. Written as DNA, the CDR3 is TGTGCCAGCAGCCGACCGGGGATTCAAGAGACCCAGTACTTC. The full variable domain, rest sourced from reference TRBV5-8 and TRBJ2-5, is EAGVTQSPTHLIKTRGQQATLRCSPISGHTSVYWYQQALGLGLQFLLWYDEGEERNRGNFPPRFSGRQFPNYSSELNVNALELEDSALYLCASSRPGIQETQYFGPGTRLLVL.

This clone was recorded once. The V gene is TRBV27, the J gene TRBJ1-5; 10 positions match TRBD1. CDR3 size: 16 residues. The V gene's germline CDR1 is MNHEY and CDR2 SMNVEV (reference sequence). V was pared by 8 bases and J by 6 bases, with 13 bases of the junction left unmatched. The CDR3 region has the DNA TGTGCCAGCTCCTCGCGGGACAGGGGCGTGGGTCAGCCCCAGCATTTT. As protein: CASSSRDRGVGQPQHF.

The chain has TRBV9 and TRBJ2-1; the D is unclear. The CDR3 length is 15 residues. Trimming took 4 bases from V and 0 from J, leaving 11 bases between them. The germline V gene has CDR1 SGDLS and CDR2 YYNGEE. The CDR3 region has the DNA TGTGCCAGCAGCTCCACTGCACTCTCCTACAATGAGCAGTTCTTC. Its protein product is CASSSTALSYNEQFF.

The chain combines TRBV19 with TRBJ2-5, with a possible D match to TRBD2 (7 bases). Trimming took 4 bases from V and 1 from J, leaving 10 bases between them. Germline values: CDR1 LNHDA, CDR2 SQIVND (reference sequence). The CDR3 runs 14 residues. The CDR3 DNA reads as TGTGCCAGTAGTAAGGGGGGGTTCCAAGAGACCCAGTACTTC. The encoded protein is CASSKGGFQETQYF.

Regarding this clone: The sample has other DNA sequences that encode this CDR3 too. The chain joins TRBV5-1 to TRBJ2-5; D gene uncertain. Germline loops: CDR1 SGHRS, CDR2 YFSETQ. The CDR3 runs to 14 residues. Trimming removed 0 bases at V and 5 bases at J, with 11 bases between. For the CDR3, the DNA is TGCGCCAGCAGCTTGGTGGGCCCTGGGGAGACCCAGTACTTC. Translated: CASSLVGPGETQYF.

This chain uses TRBV5-8 with TRBJ2-3, with TRBD2 matching 10 bases. Germline V gives CDR1 SGHTS, CDR2 YDEGEE. CDR3 length: 19 residues. The ends lost 5 bases at V and 3 bases at J; junction bases unmatched: 18. This CDR3 reads CASRTLRPQREGQTDTQYF. The CDR3 coding sequence is TGTGCCAGCAGAACCCTTAGGCCTCAGCGGGAGGGCCAGACAGATACGCAGTATTTT. The full variable domain, completed using reference TRBV5-8 and TRBJ2-3, is EAGVTQSPTHLIKTRGQQATLRCSPISGHTSVYWYQQALGLGLQFLLWYDEGEERNRGNFPPRFSGRQFPNYSSELNVNALELEDSALYLCASRTLRPQREGQTDTQYFGPGTRLTVL.

This chain links TRBV15 with TRBJ2-7, with 10 bases lining up with TRBD2. The germline gives CDR1 LNHNV, CDR2 YYDKDF (reference sequence). Trimming removed 5 bases from V and 0 bases from J; junction bases left unmatched: 1. The CDR3 runs to 14 residues. The CDR3 DNA sequence: TGTGCCACCAGCCCTAGCGGGAGCTCCTACGAGCAGTACTTC. Encoded protein: CATSPSGSSYEQYF.

V usage is TRBV6-5 and J usage is TRBJ2-1; tentative D call: TRBD1 (5 bases). CDR3 size: 16 residues. Germline-derived CDR1 and CDR2 are MNHEY and SVGAGI. Trimming removed 4 bases from V and 5 bases from J, with 18 bases in between. For the CDR3, the DNA is TGTGCCAGCAGTTTCATCTCGCAGGGTCTCAACAATGAGCAGTTCTTC. Residues: CASSFISQGLNNEQFF.

V usage is TRBV19 and J usage is TRBJ1-1; D is unclear. Deletions cut 3 bases from V and 0 bases from J, with 11 bases between. CDR1 and CDR2 from the germline V gene are LNHDA and SQIVND (reference sequence). The CDR3 has 15 residues. This chain's CDR3 is CASSIDPGMNTEAFF. The CDR3 region has the DNA TGTGCCAGTAGTATCGATCCAGGTATGAACACTGAAGCTTTCTTT.

A few counts support this clone. The chain uses TRBV7-9 and TRBJ1-2; a possible D gene is TRBD1 (6 bases). The CDR3 runs 12 residues. Deletions cut 5 bases from V and 4 bases from J, with 8 bases between. Looked up from germline, CDR1 is SEHNR and CDR2 is FQNEAQ (reference sequence). CDR3 in DNA: TGTGCCAGCAGCAAGGACAGCTATGGCTACACCTTC. Encoded protein: CASSKDSYGYTF.